This TCR beta chain was captured by sequencing in a study of CD8 T cells in Susac syndrome. Random hexamers primed reverse transcription of about 0.5 to 1 ug RNA. TCRdb re-analysed the immunoSEQ multiplex PCR reads in MiXCR, keeping a single row per CDR3 protein. The sample holds hundreds of thousands of distinct CDR3 sequences, over 85% seen once. The receptor was isolated from a human donor with multiple sclerosis. The sequenced sample was CD4+ T cells from PBMCs.

CDR3: CASSLTGEAVDSPLHF. The CDR3 nucleotides are TGCGCCAGCAGCCTTACAGGGGAGGCAGTTGATTCACCCCTCCACTTT. The V and J genes are TRBV4-1 and TRBJ1-6; 7 nucleotides agree with TRBD1. V trimming: 4 bases; J trimming: 8 bases; junction bases outside the gene matches: 11. Germline CDR1 MGHRA, CDR2 YSYEKL. The CDR3 is 16 amino acids.